The sequence of this T cell receptor beta chain was determined in a study of technical replicates of blood from a few donors. Assay: immunoSEQ multiplex PCR; the TCRdb copy retains only in-frame clones and omits some. The top ten clones hold 0.2% to 0.25% of a sample with approximately 99,000 clones, 95% of them seen once. Germline V lookup: CDR1 MDHEN, CDR2 SYDVKM. The CDR3 is made up of 14 amino acids. After removal of 3 bases from V and 9 bases from J, the junction contained 7 bases not matched to a gene. The source is a human donor in good health. Sequencing was carried out using T cells isolated from PBMCs. V usage is TRBV28 and J usage is TRBJ2-5; 10 nucleotides match TRBD2. In DNA, the CDR3 is TGTGCCAGCAGTTTGTCCGGGAGCGGGGGGGCCCAGTACTTC. Its translation is CASSLSGSGGAQYF.